The 12 T cell receptor beta chains below come from one sample, sequenced in a study of blood T cell repertoires in COVID-19. Sequencing used immunoSEQ multiplex PCR; TCRdb keeps in-frame clones, though not all of them. This sample yields 140,000 to 150,000 clones, of which around four fifths are seen a single time; around 3.1% belongs to the top ten. Sequenced input: peripheral blood. These receptors were taken from a woman aged 40 to 49 with active or convalescent COVID-19.

The chain employs TRBV11-2 and TRBJ2-5; 10 bases match TRBD2. Germline V gene sequence: CDR1 SGHAT, CDR2 FQNNGV. V dropped 4 bases and J dropped 1; count of bases not matched to a gene: 3. This CDR3 contains 15 residues. This chain's CDR3 is CASSWTSGSQETQYF. In DNA, the CDR3 is TGTGCCAGCAGCTGGACTAGCGGCTCCCAAGAGACCCAGTACTTC.

This chain joins TRBV7-9 and TRBJ1-2; D ambiguous. CDR1 is SEHNR, CDR2 FQNEAQ, per germline (reference sequence). Trimming took off 2 bases at V and 7 bases at J, with 14 bases between the two ends. This CDR3 is 14 amino acids long. The CDR3 region has the DNA TGTGCCAGCAGCTTATCAAGGCCGGAGGGTGGCTACACCTTC. Amino acids: CASSLSRPEGGYTF.

V gene TRBV4-3 combines with J gene TRBJ2-1, with 9 bases aligning to TRBD2. Trimming cost V 0 bases and J 1 base; bases outside gene matches: 4. Germline values: CDR1 LGHNA, CDR2 YSLEER. The CDR3 is 17 amino acids. The CDR3 DNA follows: TGCGCCAGCAGCCAAGACCTAGCGGGAAGTTCCTACAATGAGCAGTTCTTC. Translated, it gives CASSQDLAGSSYNEQFF.

DNA for the CDR3: TGCGCCAGCTCCACGACAGCTCTCCCTTACAATGAGCAGTTCTTC. Translating gives CASSTTALPYNEQFF. J is TRBJ2-1 and V is TRBV4-1, with D perhaps matching TRBD1 (5 bases). Germline V CDR1 and CDR2: MGHRA, YSYEKL. Trimming shortened V by 8 bases and J by 4 bases, and 18 bases separated the two germline ends. The CDR3 extends over 15 amino acids.

This clone was seen just once. This chain uses TRBV27 with TRBJ2-7; D might be TRBD1 (6 bases). Per germline, CDR1 MNHEY and CDR2 SMNVEV (reference sequence). This CDR3 contains 15 residues. V lost 2 bases, J lost 0 bases, and 11 bases lay in between. The CDR3 DNA follows: TGTGCCAGCAGTTTAGTCACAGGGAGCTCCTACGAGCAGTACTTC. As protein: CASSLVTGSSYEQYF.

A single count supports this clone. The V gene is TRBV9, the J gene TRBJ2-7; a weak D match, TRBD2 (5 bases). The CDR3 has 15 amino acids. Per the germline V gene, CDR1 is SGDLS and CDR2 is YYNGEE. V was shortened by 0 bases and J by 3 bases, with 13 bases between the two germline ends. The CDR3 region is CASSVAGSRDYEQYF. CDR3 sequence (DNA): TGTGCCAGCAGCGTAGCGGGGTCAAGAGACTACGAGCAGTACTTC.

This clone has just a few counts. The chain combines TRBV18 with TRBJ1-5; D is unresolved. V lost 6 bases to trimming and J lost 4 bases, with 13 bases between them. Germline CDR1 is KGHSH and CDR2 is LQKENI. This CDR3 is 14 amino acids long. The CDR3 is CASSPDGINQPQHF. CDR3 sequence (DNA): TGTGCCAGCTCCCCGGACGGGATAAATCAGCCCCAGCATTTT.

The genes are TRBV29-1 and TRBJ1-1; 9 bases agree with TRBD1. Trimming at V came to 6 bases and at J to 3 bases, leaving 20 bases not matched to a gene. From germline, CDR1 is SQVTM and CDR2 ANQGSEA. This CDR3 contains 18 residues. CDR3 protein: CSVLYRGRINGGDTEAFF. CDR3 nucleotide sequence: TGCAGCGTACTTTACAGGGGGCGAATAAACGGAGGGGACACTGAAGCTTTCTTT.

The rearrangement links TRBV28 to TRBJ2-3; D unclear. V shed 3 bases and J shed 4 bases, with 14 bases lying between them. In germline, CDR1 is MDHEN, CDR2 SYDVKM. The CDR3 totals 15 residues. The CDR3 here is CASSFRPPRADTQYF. CDR3 coding DNA: TGTGCCAGCAGTTTCCGCCCCCCACGGGCAGATACGCAGTATTTT.

J is TRBJ1-2 and V is TRBV12-3 or TRBV12-4, with D perhaps TRBD1 (5 bases). The CDR3 totals 13 residues. The germline V and J ends were trimmed by 10 bases and 8 bases, with 20 bases remaining between them. CDR3 amino acids: CATNRGSGLGYTF. The CDR3 region has the DNA TGTGCCACCAACCGTGGGTCAGGGCTGGGCTACACCTTC.

This clone is a singleton in its sample. The V call is TRBV7-2, the J call TRBJ2-3; 11 nucleotides agree with TRBD2. There are 15 residues in the CDR3. V was pared by 7 bases and J by 5 bases, with 8 bases of the junction left unmatched. The germline V gene encodes CDR1 SGHTA and CDR2 FQGNSA. CDR3 protein: CASTRLAGYGDTQYF. CDR3 in DNA: TGTGCCAGCACCCGACTAGCGGGGTATGGAGATACGCAGTATTTT.

V and J are TRBV28 and TRBJ1-2; D unclear. CDR1 is MDHEN, CDR2 SYDVKM, per germline. CDR3 size: 12 residues. The V and J ends lost 6 bases and 8 bases respectively, with 13 bases between them. The CDR3 coding sequence is TGTGCCAGCAGACGCCAACGGGAGGGCTACACCTTC. It yields the protein CASRRQREGYTF.